The 22 T cell receptor beta chains in this list originate from one sample, sequenced in a study of blood T cell repertoires in COVID-19. Assay used: immunoSEQ multiplex PCR; TCRdb lists only in-frame clones, some missing. The sample shows around 200,000 clones, about 85% of them seen only once. Sequenced sample: peripheral blood. These receptors were taken from a woman aged 80 or older with acute or convalescent COVID-19.

This clone was detected once. The chain has TRBV7-2 and TRBJ2-7, with TRBD1 matching over 9 bases. CDR3 size: 14 residues. The V gene end was trimmed by 3 bases and the J gene end by 6 bases; junction bases not matched to a gene: 6. Germline CDR1 and CDR2: SGHTA and FQGNSA. Here the CDR3 DNA reads TGTGCCAGCAGCTTTGGGGACAGGGATGGCGAGCAGTACTTC. Protein product: CASSFGDRDGEQYF. Full variable domain (missing parts from reference TRBV7-2 and TRBJ2-7): GAGVSQSPSNKVTEKGKDVELRCDPISGHTALYWYRQSLGQGLEFLIYFQGNSAPDKSGLPSDRFSAERTGGSVSTLTIQRTQQEDSAVYLCASSFGDRDGEQYFGPGTRLTVT.

For this clone: The sample holds other DNA sequences that translate to the same CDR3. The V gene is TRBV27, the J gene TRBJ2-3; TRBD2 aligns across 12 bases. J gave up 3 bases and V 5 bases, and 12 bases lay outside the gene matches. CDR1 is MNHEY, CDR2 SMNVEV, per germline (reference sequence). This CDR3 comprises 18 residues. The CDR3 here is CASSPPRGLAGSTDTQYF. Here the CDR3 DNA reads TGTGCCAGCAGTCCCCCCCGAGGACTAGCGGGAAGTACAGATACGCAGTATTTT.

V and J are TRBV27 and TRBJ1-2; no clear D. The CDR3 consists of 13 residues. V dropped 3 bases and J dropped 2 bases, with 7 bases sitting between them. Germline V gene lookup returns CDR1 MNHEY and CDR2 SMNVEV (reference sequence). The DNA for the CDR3 is TGTGCCAGCAGTTTTTGGCAGAACTATGGCTACACCTTC. Its protein product is CASSFWQNYGYTF.

This clone appeared a single time. In DNA form, the CDR3 reads TGTGCCAGCACACGGAGGGCTAATGAAAAACTGTTTTTT. Protein sequence: CASTRRANEKLFF. This sequence joins TRBV2 and TRBJ1-4, with no clear D. Germline CDR1 SNHLY, CDR2 FYNNEI. There are 13 residues in the CDR3. The V end lost 7 bases, the J end lost 3 bases, and 9 bases lay between the germline ends.

The chain is built from TRBV7-6 and TRBJ2-1, with D possibly matching TRBD2 (5 bases). The CDR3 length is 15 residues. The V and J ends lost 5 bases and 2 bases respectively, with 13 bases between them. Germline assignment: CDR1 SGHVS and CDR2 FNYEAQ. CDR3: CASSMKRSPYNEQFF. The DNA of the CDR3 is TGTGCCAGCAGCATGAAGCGGAGTCCCTACAATGAGCAGTTCTTC.

The chain couples TRBV25-1 to TRBJ1-2; possible D gene TRBD1, 5 bases. V dropped 4 bases and J dropped 6 bases, with 18 bases sitting between them. Germline V gene sequence: CDR1 MGHDK, CDR2 SYGVNS. The length of the CDR3 is 15 residues. CDR3 sequence reads: CASSGQGAGLHGYTF. The CDR3 DNA sequence: TGTGCCAGCAGTGGCCAGGGTGCTGGTCTGCATGGCTACACCTTC.

As regards this clone: In the same sample, other DNA sequences code for this CDR3. The CDR3, as DNA: TGTGCCAGCTCAGCGGGACAGTCAAATGAAAAACTGTTTTTT. This gives the protein CASSAGQSNEKLFF. The chain employs TRBV18 and TRBJ1-4; 7 nucleotides align to TRBD1. V lost 5 bases, J lost 5 bases, and 5 bases stayed unmatched. The germline V gene has CDR1 KGHSH and CDR2 LQKENI. The length of the CDR3 is 14 residues.

The chain combines TRBV5-6 with TRBJ1-4; D unclear. From germline, CDR1 is SGHDT and CDR2 YYEEEE. CDR3 length: 14 residues. Trimming removed 2 bases from V and 4 bases from J, with 9 bases in between. The CDR3, as DNA: TGTGCCAGCAGCTTAACACACGTTAATGAAAAACTGTTTTTT. It codes for CASSLTHVNEKLFF.

V usage is TRBV12-3 or TRBV12-4 and J usage is TRBJ1-1; possible D gene TRBD1, 5 bases. V was trimmed by 2 bases and J by 10 bases, leaving 14 bases between them. This CDR3 region has 13 residues. The chain's CDR3 is CASSLTGWGVAFF. The CDR3 nucleotides are TGTGCCAGCAGTTTAACAGGCTGGGGGGTAGCTTTCTTT.

The V gene is TRBV9, the J gene TRBJ1-1, with D perhaps matching TRBD1 (6 bases). Germline V lookup: CDR1 SGDLS, CDR2 YYNGEE. V dropped 4 bases and J dropped 4 bases, with 17 bases sitting between them. CDR3 length: 15 amino acids. The CDR3, as DNA: TGTGCCAGCAGCTCCACGGGCAGGGGCTCCACTGAAGCTTTCTTT. It specifies CASSSTGRGSTEAFF.

The V gene is TRBV6-4, the J gene TRBJ1-1; D call uncertain. Germline values: CDR1 MRHNA, CDR2 SNTAGT. The CDR3 length is 13 residues. With 3 bases removed from V and 2 bases from J, the gap between germline ends came to 7 bases. The CDR3 DNA is TGTGCCAGCAGTGAGCGGAGAAACACTGAAGCTTTCTTT. Its translation is CASSERRNTEAFF.

The sample holds one count of this clone. The chain links TRBV30 to TRBJ2-3; D gene uncertain. The CDR3 is 13 residues long. The V end was cut by 4 bases, the J end by 0 bases, with 8 bases between. Germline V lookup: CDR1 GTSNPN, CDR2 SVGIG (reference sequence). The CDR3 region has the DNA TGTGCCTGGACTGGGCTGAGCACAGATACGCAGTATTTT. Its protein product is CAWTGLSTDTQYF. Combining the CDR3 with reference TRBV30 and TRBJ2-3 gives the whole variable domain SQTIHQWPATLVQPVGSPLSLECTVEGTSNPNLYWYRQAAGRGLQLLFYSVGIGQISSEVPQNLSASRPQDRQFILSSKKLLLSDSGFYLCAWTGLSTDTQYFGPGTRLTVL.

This chain connects TRBV7-6 to TRBJ2-2; 13 bases fit TRBD2. This CDR3 has 16 amino acids. Germline CDR1 is SGHVS and CDR2 is FNYEAQ. J gave up 5 bases and V 5 bases, and 5 bases lay outside the gene matches. CDR3: CASSLGLAGETGELFF. CDR3 nucleotide sequence: TGTGCCAGCAGCCTTGGACTAGCGGGAGAAACCGGGGAGCTGTTTTTT.

The rearrangement links TRBV19 to TRBJ1-5; a possible D gene is TRBD1 (5 bases). Trimming pared 4 bases from V and 0 bases from J, leaving 10 bases between. The CDR3 spans 15 residues. Germline V gene sequence: CDR1 LNHDA, CDR2 SQIVND (reference sequence). CDR3 loop: CASSTGTYSNQPQHF. In DNA, the CDR3 is TGTGCCAGTAGTACCGGGACTTATAGCAATCAGCCCCAGCATTTT.

The DNA for the CDR3 is TGTGCCAGCAGTTTATTCGGTGGCACTGAAGCTTTCTTT. Protein: CASSLFGGTEAFF. The chain has TRBV12-3 or TRBV12-4 and TRBJ1-1; no clear D gene. The CDR3 contains 13 residues. The V end was cut by 2 bases, the J end by 4 bases, with 8 bases between.

This clone came up once. The chain is built from TRBV11-2 and TRBJ2-4, with D possibly being TRBD1 (6 bases). The germline V gene has CDR1 SGHAT and CDR2 FQNNGV. V lost 5 bases and J 1 base, leaving 18 bases between the germline ends. The CDR3 is 17 amino acids. CDR3 sequence (DNA): TGTGCCAGCAGCCTCCGGGACACTGCTCTCGCCAAAAACATTCAGTACTTC. Residues: CASSLRDTALAKNIQYF.

This clone was picked up one time. This chain connects TRBV5-6 to TRBJ1-6, with TRBD1 identical over 8 bases. The V segment lost 0 bases and the J segment 9 bases; nucleotides outside the gene matches: 5. The CDR3 length is 15 residues. From germline, CDR1 is SGHDT and CDR2 YYEEEE. The CDR3 DNA follows: TGTGCCAGCAGCTTGGTGGCACAGGGGGGTTCACCCCTCCACTTT. It yields the protein CASSLVAQGGSPLHF.

The genes are TRBV18 and TRBJ1-4; D ambiguous. Germline V gene lookup returns CDR1 KGHSH and CDR2 LQKENI. V lost 0 bases to trimming and J lost 0 bases, with 8 bases between them. The CDR3 length is 16 residues. DNA for the CDR3: TGTGCCAGCTCACCACCTAACCGAGCAACTAATGAAAAACTGTTTTTT. The encoded protein is CASSPPNRATNEKLFF.

The chain combines TRBV9 with TRBJ1-6; TRBD1 is a possible D gene (6 bases). V was shortened by 3 bases and J by 5 bases, with 12 bases between the two germline ends. The CDR3 consists of 15 residues. From germline, CDR1 is SGDLS and CDR2 YYNGEE. CDR3 region: CASSAGEWDNSPLHF. The CDR3 DNA is TGTGCCAGCAGCGCAGGGGAATGGGATAATTCACCCCTCCACTTT.

This clone turned up a few times. The V and J genes are TRBV2 and TRBJ1-1; D uncertain. This CDR3 region has 14 residues. V lost 4 bases, J lost 1 base, and 10 bases lay in between. Germline CDR1 and CDR2: SNHLY and FYNNEI. The CDR3 loop is CASSAWQANTEAFF. DNA of the CDR3: TGTGCCAGCAGTGCATGGCAGGCGAACACTGAAGCTTTCTTT. The full variable domain, rest sourced from reference TRBV2 and TRBJ1-1, is EPEVTQTPSHQVTQMGQEVILRCVPISNHLYFYWYRQILGQKVEFLVSFYNNEISEKSEIFDDQFSVERPDGSNFTLKIRSTKLEDSAMYFCASSAWQANTEAFFGQGTRLTVV.

V gene TRBV30 combines with J gene TRBJ2-2, with TRBD2 as a possible D gene (6 bases). V lost 3 bases, J lost 5 bases, and 13 bases lay in between. The V gene's germline CDR1 is GTSNPN and CDR2 SVGIG (reference sequence). The CDR3 extends over 14 amino acids. CDR3 protein: CAWSGDWGTGELFF. CDR3 bases: TGTGCCTGGAGCGGGGACTGGGGGACCGGGGAGCTGTTTTTT.

The DNA for the CDR3 is TGCGCCAGCAGCACGGGACAGGGAAACTATGGCTACACCTTC. Protein sequence: CASSTGQGNYGYTF. The rearrangement uses TRBV5-1 and TRBJ1-2; 9 nucleotides align to TRBD1. The CDR3 has 14 residues. CDR1 and CDR2 from the germline V gene are SGHRS and YFSETQ. The V and J ends lost 4 bases and 2 bases, in that order; junction bases with no gene match: 3.